Listed here are 4 T cell receptor beta chains from one sample, sequenced in a study of T cell responses to AZD1222 COVID-19 vaccine. The protocol was immunoSEQ multiplex PCR, while the TCRdb copy is restricted to in-frame clones and leaves out a portion. The repertoire includes about 39,000 clones, 88% of them detected once, and 26% sits in the top ten. This material consisted of peripheral blood, taken 28 days after the second dose of the MenACWY control vaccine. The receptor source for this set is an adult who received the MenACWY meningococcal vaccine as a control.

The CDR3 reads CASSNGGYNEQFF. CDR3 nucleotide sequence: TGTGCCAGCAGCAACGGGGGTTACAATGAGCAGTTCTTC. The gene calls are TRBV11-3 and TRBJ2-1; D may be TRBD2 (6 bases). This CDR3 comprises 13 residues. V lost 5 bases and J lost 4, with 9 bases in between. The germline V gene encodes CDR1 SGHNT and CDR2 YENEEA.

The chain links TRBV27 to TRBJ2-1; 8 nucleotides line up with TRBD2. The germline V gene has CDR1 MNHEY and CDR2 SMNVEV (reference sequence). This CDR3 is 14 amino acids long. Trimming removed 1 base from V and 15 bases from J; junction bases left unmatched: 11. DNA of the CDR3: TGTGCCAGCAGTTTATTGGAGAGCGGGGGATTCCGGTTCTTC. The encoded protein is CASSLLESGGFRFF.

V is TRBV19 and J is TRBJ1-3, with a possible D match to TRBD1 (6 bases). The CDR3 runs 15 residues. V lost 8 bases to trimming and J lost 1 base, with 15 bases between them. Germline assignment: CDR1 LNHDA and CDR2 SQIVND (reference sequence). The CDR3 is CASGGHFTSGNTIYF. CDR3 nucleotide sequence: TGTGCCAGTGGGGGACACTTCACTTCTGGAAACACCATATATTTT.

This clone has only a few counts. The rearrangement uses TRBV4-1 and TRBJ2-7, with D tentatively TRBD2 (7 bases). This CDR3 is 16 amino acids long. The germline CDR1 and CDR2 sequences are MGHRA and YSYEKL. The V end was cut by 3 bases, the J end by 0 bases, with 15 bases between. CDR3 loop: CASSQFVAGASYEQYF. The CDR3 DNA sequence: TGCGCCAGCAGCCAGTTCGTCGCGGGGGCCTCCTACGAGCAGTACTTC.